This T cell receptor (beta chain) was sequenced in a study of blood T cell repertoires in COVID-19. The table came from immunoSEQ multiplex PCR; TCRdb's copy has only in-frame clones and leaves some out. The table shows under 350,000 clones, with about 88% occurring only once. CDR3 length: 15 residues. V dropped 5 bases and J dropped 4; count of bases not matched to a gene: 10. Per the germline V gene, CDR1 is SGHVS and CDR2 is FNYEAQ. V gene TRBV7-6 combines with J gene TRBJ1-1, with 7 positions matching TRBD1. This clonotype was obtained from a man aged 55 to 70 who had recovered from COVID-19. Material for sequencing was PBMCs or T cells enriched from blood (not recorded which). The CDR3 region is CASSPRDRDPTEAFF. In DNA, the CDR3 is TGTGCCAGCAGCCCAAGGGACAGAGACCCCACTGAAGCTTTCTTT. The full variable domain, completed using reference TRBV7-6 and TRBJ1-1, is GAGVSQSPRYKVTKRGQDVALRCDPISGHVSLYWYRQALGQGPEFLTYFNYEAQQDKSGLPNDRFSAERPEGSISTLTIQRTEQRDSAMYRCASSPRDRDPTEAFFGQGTRLTVV.